These 27 T cell receptor beta chains were all obtained from the same sample, sequenced in a study of T cell clones after liver transplantation. The assay was immunoSEQ multiplex PCR, and TCRdb's table has in-frame clones only and misses some. The sample lists thousands of clones, 30% to 40% occurring once. Sequencing of dividing CFSE-low cells from the MLR defined alloreactive TCRbeta sequences. No antigen has been identified for these receptors. Specimen: CD4+ T cells from cultured PBMCs. Source of these receptors: a human patient who received a liver transplant. Some T cells could come from the graft donor.

This clone turned up a few times. The junction does not match germline at one end; this may be a read error. This chain links TRBV6-5 with TRBJ1-1, with TRBD1 identical over 10 bases. Germline V lookup: CDR1 MNHEY, CDR2 SVGAGI. The length of the CDR3 is 15 residues. The CDR3, as DNA: TGTGCCATCAGTGCGGGTCGGGGACAGGGGACTGAAGCTTTCTTT. Translation gives CAISAGRGQGTEAFF.

A few counts support this clone. The genes are TRBV18 and TRBJ2-1, with TRBD1 matching over 7 bases. Germline CDR1 reads KGHSH; CDR2 reads LQKENI. This CDR3 region has 16 residues. Trimming at V came to 4 bases and at J to 4 bases, leaving 10 bases not matched to a gene. The DNA for the CDR3 is TGTGCCAGCTCACTTTTATCCGGGACAGTTTACAATGAGCAGTTCTTC. Protein sequence: CASSLLSGTVYNEQFF. The full variable domain, its missing parts supplied by reference TRBV18 and TRBJ2-1, is NAGVMQNPRHLVRRRGQEARLRCSPMKGHSHVYWYRQLPEEGLKFMVYLQKENIIDESGMPKERFSAEFPKEGPSILRIQQVVRGDSAAYFCASSLLSGTVYNEQFFGPGTRLTVL.

This rearrangement joins TRBV5-8 to TRBJ2-3; no reliable D call. CDR1 and CDR2 (germline): SGHTS, YDEGEE. Deletions cut 1 base from V and 1 base from J, with 4 bases between. The CDR3 covers 13 residues. DNA for the CDR3: TGTGCCAGCAGCTTGCAGGGCACAGATACGCAGTATTTT. It is translated as CASSLQGTDTQYF.

This clone has just a few counts. The junction departs from germline at one end; a sequencing error may be responsible. The gene calls are TRBV5-5 and TRBJ1-2; no reliable D call. This CDR3 region has 15 residues. Germline loops: CDR1 SGHKS, CDR2 YYEKEE (reference sequence). CDR3 residues: CTSSLRRVPNYGYTF. The DNA for the CDR3 is TGTACCAGCAGCTTGCGCCGGGTGCCTAACTATGGCTACACCTTC.

J is TRBJ1-5 and V is TRBV27; 8 nucleotides align to TRBD1. Trimming took 8 bases from V and 6 from J; bases not matched to a gene: 12. The CDR3 has 15 residues. Germline-derived CDR1 and CDR2 are MNHEY and SMNVEV (reference sequence). The CDR3 nucleotides read TGTGCCAGCCGGAAAGACAGGGGAGGCGGTCAGCCCCAGCATTTT. Its translation: CASRKDRGGGQPQHF.

This clone is categorized as medium-sized. The chain has TRBV6-1 and TRBJ2-5, with 13 positions matching TRBD2. The V gene's germline CDR1 is MNHNS and CDR2 SASEGT. This CDR3 contains 18 residues. The V and J ends lost 4 bases and 1 base, in that order; junction bases with no gene match: 9. CDR3 residues: CASSVHSLAGGTQETQYF. CDR3 nucleotide sequence: TGTGCCAGCAGTGTACATTCACTAGCGGGAGGGACCCAAGAGACCCAGTACTTC.

This chain connects TRBV7-9 to TRBJ2-5, with 11 nucleotides matching TRBD1. The DNA end is more similar to TRBJ2-7, so the J call may be wrong. The CDR3 loop spans 15 amino acids. Germline V lookup: CDR1 SEHNR, CDR2 FQNEAQ (reference sequence). For the CDR3, the DNA is TGTGCCAGCAGCTGGGGGGACAGGGGGACCTACGAGCAGTACTTC. Its protein is CASSWGDRGTYEQYF.

This chain links TRBV6-5 with TRBJ1-3; D is undetermined. The CDR3 extends over 15 amino acids. V was clipped by 2 bases and J by 0 bases, with 8 bases between them. In germline, CDR1 is MNHEY, CDR2 SVGAGI. CDR3 nucleotide sequence: TGTGCCAGCAGTTACGGGGTGAACTCTGGAAACACCATATATTTT. Amino acids: CASSYGVNSGNTIYF.

This chain connects TRBV19 to TRBJ1-3; D is possibly TRBD1 (6 bases). Germline CDR1 and CDR2: LNHDA and SQIVND (reference sequence). The ends were cut back, 6 bases at V and 5 bases at J, with 8 bases in the middle. The CDR3 has 12 residues. This chain's CDR3 is CASSRDRNTIYF. The CDR3 DNA reads TGTGCCAGTAGCCGGGACAGAAACACCATATATTTT.

This clone has more than one count but fewer than ten. This chain links TRBV27 with TRBJ2-3; D unresolved. The CDR3 runs to 14 residues. Per the germline V gene, CDR1 is MNHEY and CDR2 is SMNVEV (reference sequence). Trimming stripped 2 bases from V and 4 bases from J, with 10 bases between. DNA for the CDR3: TGTGCCAGCAGTTTAAGTGCCGGCCCAGATACGCAGTATTTT. This gives the protein CASSLSAGPDTQYF.

This clone was observed a handful of times. This chain connects TRBV5-6 to TRBJ2-1; D is undetermined. From germline, CDR1 is SGHDT and CDR2 YYEEEE. V was trimmed by 0 bases and J by 0 bases, leaving 10 bases between them. This CDR3 comprises 16 residues. The chain's CDR3 is CASSLVGGRSYNEQFF. The CDR3 DNA sequence: TGTGCCAGCAGCTTGGTGGGCGGCCGCTCCTACAATGAGCAGTTCTTC.

This clone is termed medium-sized (0.01 to 0.1%). The chain joins TRBV10-3 to TRBJ2-5; D unclear. Germline loops: CDR1 ENHRY, CDR2 SYGVKD. V was pared by 6 bases and J by 4 bases, with 9 bases between. This CDR3 region has 12 residues. The chain's CDR3 is CAISFSGETQYF. The CDR3 DNA reads as TGTGCCATCAGCTTTTCCGGAGAGACCCAGTACTTC.

In this sample, this clone turned up once. J is TRBJ1-5 and V is TRBV5-6; 9 positions match TRBD1. This CDR3 comprises 16 residues. V gave up 0 bases and J gave up 6 bases; unmatched junction bases: 7. Germline V gene lookup returns CDR1 SGHDT and CDR2 YYEEEE. The CDR3 region is CASSLAATGGRQPQHF. In DNA form, the CDR3 reads TGTGCCAGCAGCTTGGCCGCAACAGGGGGCCGTCAGCCCCAGCATTTT.

The chain employs TRBV6-6 and TRBJ2-2, with 7 bases identical to TRBD1. Germline CDR1 MNHNY, CDR2 SVGAGI (reference sequence). J lost 4 bases, V lost 5 bases, and 7 bases had no gene match. The CDR3 is 15 amino acids. The CDR3 DNA reads as TGTGCCAGCAGTGCCGGACAGGCGGGCACCGGGGAGCTGTTTTTT. Amino acid sequence: CASSAGQAGTGELFF.

This clone was seen only a few times. V and J are TRBV6-6 and TRBJ2-7; possible D gene TRBD1, 7 bases. Germline assignment: CDR1 MNHNY and CDR2 SVGAGI (reference sequence). This CDR3 contains 14 residues. Trimming shortened V by 2 bases and J by 3 bases, and 11 bases separated the two germline ends. CDR3 DNA: TGTGCCAGCAGTTACGCGGGACAGATCTACGAGCAGTACTTC. This sequence encodes CASSYAGQIYEQYF.

This clone is large in the sample. This chain connects TRBV5-1 to TRBJ1-4; a weak D match, TRBD1 (5 bases). The V gene lost 2 bases and the J gene lost 3 bases, with 14 bases spanning the gap. The CDR3 extends over 16 amino acids. The V gene's germline CDR1 is SGHRS and CDR2 YFSETQ. The CDR3 protein is CASSFVGQVSNEKLFF. CDR3 bases: TGCGCCAGCAGCTTCGTGGGGCAGGTCTCTAATGAAAAACTGTTTTTT.

A few counts support this clone. J is TRBJ1-5 and V is TRBV7-2; 7 bases line up with TRBD1. Trimming cost V 5 bases and J 3 bases; bases outside gene matches: 7. CDR1 is SGHTA and CDR2 is FQGNSA in the germline V gene. This CDR3 contains 15 residues. Written as DNA, the CDR3 is TGTGCCAGCAGCCAAAACAGGGGACCCAATCAGCCCCAGCATTTT. It codes for CASSQNRGPNQPQHF.

The V gene is TRBV6-4, the J gene TRBJ1-3; D is possibly TRBD1 (5 bases). Germline V gene lookup returns CDR1 MRHNA and CDR2 SNTAGT. Trimming removed 7 bases at V and 0 bases at J, with 22 bases between. The CDR3 has 18 residues. The CDR3 bases are TGTGCCAGCAAGCTCGGTCCACTGGGGAGGGGCTCTGGAAACACCATATATTTT. Its protein product is CASKLGPLGRGSGNTIYF.

The V gene is TRBV5-6, the J gene TRBJ2-1; D is perhaps TRBD1 (5 bases). V was clipped by 2 bases and J by 9 bases, with 15 bases between them. The CDR3 is 14 amino acids. CDR1 and CDR2 (germline): SGHDT, YYEEEE. Here the CDR3 DNA reads TGTGCCAGCAGCTTTAGGAAAATAGGGGTTGAGCAGTTCTTC. This codes for CASSFRKIGVEQFF.

The chain uses TRBV27 and TRBJ2-1; possible D gene TRBD2, 7 bases. This CDR3 has 14 amino acids. With 2 bases removed from V and 9 bases from J, the gap between germline ends came to 14 bases. Germline V gives CDR1 MNHEY, CDR2 SMNVEV (reference sequence). CDR3 coding DNA: TGTGCCAGCAGTTTAAATGGGGGGGCTAGTGAGCAGTTCTTC. It translates to CASSLNGGASEQFF.

This clone has a handful of counts. This chain connects TRBV5-6 to TRBJ1-5, with 7 bases lining up with TRBD1. The CDR3 contains 15 residues. V dropped 0 bases and J dropped 1; count of bases not matched to a gene: 1. Germline-derived CDR1 and CDR2 are SGHDT and YYEEEE. The CDR3 bases are TGTGCCAGCAGCTTGGAGGGGGCGAGCAATCAGCCCCAGCATTTT. It is translated as CASSLEGASNQPQHF.

This chain uses TRBV11-2 with TRBJ2-7; 9 bases are shared with TRBD1. This CDR3 region has 15 residues. With V trimmed by 1 base and J by 3 bases, 4 bases remained unmatched. Germline assignment: CDR1 SGHAT and CDR2 FQNNGV. CDR3 loop: CASSLGATGGYEQYF. CDR3 nucleotide sequence: TGTGCCAGCAGCTTAGGGGCGACAGGGGGCTACGAGCAGTACTTC.

This chain connects TRBV6-5 to TRBJ1-6, with TRBD1 matching 7 bases. The V gene's germline CDR1 is MNHEY and CDR2 SVGAGI. CDR3 length: 16 amino acids. With 4 bases clipped from V and 3 bases from J, the junction kept 6 bases outside the gene matches. CDR3 sequence: CASSSTGVHYNSPLHF. The CDR3 bases are TGTGCCAGCAGTTCTACAGGGGTCCACTATAATTCACCCCTCCACTTT.

This clone is categorized as medium-sized. The chain links TRBV2 to TRBJ1-5, with D perhaps TRBD1 (5 bases). The germline V gene encodes CDR1 SNHLY and CDR2 FYNNEI. Between the trimmed V and J ends, which lost 0 bases and 6 bases, there was a span of 15 bases. This CDR3 is 16 amino acids long. The CDR3 is CASSEAGRGVPQPQHF. CDR3 bases: TGTGCCAGCAGTGAAGCGGGACGGGGCGTACCTCAGCCCCAGCATTTT.

This clone is medium-sized in the sample. The rearrangement joins TRBV2 to TRBJ2-7; the match to TRBD1 covers 9 bases. The V gene's germline CDR1 is SNHLY and CDR2 FYNNEI. V was pared by 4 bases and J by 4 bases, with 8 bases of the junction left unmatched. CDR3 length equals 15 residues. The CDR3, as DNA: TGTGCCAGCAGTGTAGAAGGGACAGGGATTTACGAGCAGTACTTC. Translation gives CASSVEGTGIYEQYF.

V is TRBV5-1 and J is TRBJ2-1; the match to TRBD2 covers 10 bases. CDR1 and CDR2 from the germline V gene are SGHRS and YFSETQ. The J segment lost 4 bases and the V segment lost 4 bases, leaving 5 bases of the junction unmatched. The CDR3 spans 15 residues. CDR3 DNA: TGCGCCAGCAGCCTTCTAGCGGGAGAGTACAATGAGCAGTTCTTC. This translates into CASSLLAGEYNEQFF.

The chain recombines TRBV27 with TRBJ2-1; 14 bases agree with TRBD2. Germline CDR1 reads MNHEY; CDR2 reads SMNVEV (reference sequence). CDR3 length: 16 residues. V trimming: 5 bases; J trimming: 6 bases; junction bases outside the gene matches: 6. Here the CDR3 reads CASSLVTSGRANEQFF. In DNA, the CDR3 is TGTGCCAGCAGTCTAGTGACTAGCGGGAGGGCCAATGAGCAGTTCTTC.